This entry describes one TCR beta chain. Antigen: not known. This record comes from a study of cytomegalovirus exposure and HLA in healthy donors. The junction had 12 bases not matched to a gene; V was cut back by 3 bases and J by 4 bases. Germline loops: CDR1 MNHEY, CDR2 SMNVEV (reference sequence). The CDR3 is made up of 17 amino acids. Overall study results and limits: The study labeled fewer than 200 TCR beta chains cytomegalovirus-associated. Later analysis showed most CMV-associated TCR beta chains appearing HLA-restricted.

The PCR ran on 60 Vbeta and 13 Jbeta primers. Produced via immunoSEQ multiplex PCR; TCRdb's table is partial and in-frame only. There are 55,000 to 75,000 clones in the sample; just under 75% occur only once, and about an eighth lies in the top ten. The sequenced material came from PBMCs. The J gene is TRBJ1-1, the V gene TRBV27; TRBD1 matches at 9 bases. This clonotype was sampled from a human donor in good health. The DNA of the CDR3 is TGTGCCAGCAGTTTCACGGACAGGGGAGGAGGAAGCACTGAAGCTTTCTTT. Translation gives CASSFTDRGGGSTEAFF.